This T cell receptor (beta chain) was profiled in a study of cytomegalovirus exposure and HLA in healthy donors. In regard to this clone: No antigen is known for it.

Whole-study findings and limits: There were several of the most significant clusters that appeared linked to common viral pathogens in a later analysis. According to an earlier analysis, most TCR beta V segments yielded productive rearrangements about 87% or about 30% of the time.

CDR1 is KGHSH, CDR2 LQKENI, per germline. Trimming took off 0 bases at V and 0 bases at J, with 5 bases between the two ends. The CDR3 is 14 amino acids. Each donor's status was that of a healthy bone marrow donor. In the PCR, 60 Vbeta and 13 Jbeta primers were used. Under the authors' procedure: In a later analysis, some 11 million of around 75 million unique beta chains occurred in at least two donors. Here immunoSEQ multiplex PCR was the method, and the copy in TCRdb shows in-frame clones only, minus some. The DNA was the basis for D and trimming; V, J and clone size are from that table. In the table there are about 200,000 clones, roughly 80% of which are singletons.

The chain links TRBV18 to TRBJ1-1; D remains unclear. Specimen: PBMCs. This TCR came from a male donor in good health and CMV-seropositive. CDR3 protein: CASSPPRLNTEAFF. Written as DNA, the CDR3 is TGTGCCAGCTCACCACCGCGGCTGAACACTGAAGCTTTCTTT.